Following are 32 T cell receptor beta chains from one sample sequenced in a study of blood T cells in healthy people across ages. Sample-barcoded 5' priming and a J-beta primer mix drove a second PCR of roughly 6 to 12 cycles. A single record per CDR3 protein comes from TCRdb applying MiXCR to the 5' RACE reads. Of about a million distinct CDR3 sequences listed, 35% to 45% were seen once; the top ten hold around 14%. Sequenced material: blood. All receptors derive from a man younger than 35 in good health.

This clonotype has only a few counts. The chain links TRBV12-5 to TRBJ2-5, with 7 bases identical to TRBD2. V was pared by 8 bases and J by 2 bases, with 8 bases of the junction left unmatched. This CDR3 comprises 14 residues. Germline V gives CDR1 LGHNT, CDR2 FRNRAP. CDR3 DNA: TGTGCTAGTCGGGAGGACAACCTACAAGAGACCCAGTACTTC. This codes for CASREDNLQETQYF.

This chain uses TRBV19 with TRBJ2-3; D is perhaps TRBD2 (5 bases). This CDR3 has 15 amino acids. CDR1 and CDR2 (germline): LNHDA, SQIVND (reference sequence). V dropped 5 bases and J dropped 0 bases, with 12 bases sitting between them. As DNA, the CDR3 is TGTGCCAGTAGTGCCCCCGGGGTGAGCACAGATACGCAGTATTTT. Protein product: CASSAPGVSTDTQYF.

Comments on this clonotype: This sequence may be a read error, since a much larger clone differs from it by one base. The chain has TRBV5-6 and TRBJ2-1; unclear D gene. The V gene lost 2 bases and the J gene lost 9 bases, with 18 bases spanning the gap. CDR3 length: 15 residues. Looked up from germline, CDR1 is SGHDT and CDR2 is YYEEEE. The CDR3 bases are TGTGCCAGCAGCTTTCGCGAGAACGCAAGATGTGAGCAGTTCTTC. Its protein product is CASSFRENARCEQFF.

Here the CDR3 DNA reads TGCAGCGTTGGGGGGGGACAGACTGAAGCTTTCTTT. Translated: CSVGGGQTEAFF. V usage is TRBV29-1 and J usage is TRBJ1-1; TRBD1 agrees at 7 bases. There are 12 residues in the CDR3. CDR1 is SQVTM and CDR2 is ANQGSEA in the germline V gene. V was pared by 4 bases and J by 5 bases, with 4 bases of the junction left unmatched.

The CDR3: CSSGQGASATQYF. The CDR3 bases are TGCAGTAGCGGACAGGGGGCAAGTGCGACCCAGTACTTC. The chain carries TRBV20-1 and TRBJ2-4, with 11 bases lining up with TRBD1. The tail of the sequence fits TRBJ2-5 better, so the J call may be wrong. The CDR3 is made up of 13 amino acids. Germline CDR1 DFQATT, CDR2 SNEGSKA (reference sequence).

The chain joins TRBV7-2 to TRBJ1-2, with 8 bases fitting TRBD1. Unmatched junction bases numbered 12, after V lost 1 base and J lost 5 bases. Germline CDR1 is SGHTA and CDR2 is FQGNSA. The CDR3 is 17 amino acids. CDR3 bases: TGTGCCAGCAGCTTAGGCGGACAGGGTAGATTCCGGTATGGCTACACCTTC. This gives the protein CASSLGGQGRFRYGYTF.

The chain combines TRBV11-1 with TRBJ2-2, with a tentative D call TRBD2 (6 bases). Trimming pared 0 bases from V and 5 bases from J, leaving 13 bases between. Germline CDR1 reads SGHAT; CDR2 reads FQDESV (reference sequence). The CDR3 sequence is 16 residues long. This chain's CDR3 is CASSLARGVLTGELFF. In DNA form, the CDR3 reads TGTGCCAGCAGCTTAGCTCGCGGGGTACTGACCGGGGAGCTGTTTTTT.

This clonotype has only a few counts. The chain carries TRBV4-2 and TRBJ1-5; D is undetermined. The CDR3 has 13 amino acids. The V and J ends lost 0 bases and 9 bases respectively, with 9 bases between them. Germline assignment: CDR1 LGHNA and CDR2 YNFKEQ. CDR3 sequence (DNA): TGTGCCAGCAGCCAAGATGGCAGACTGCCCCAGCATTTT. Amino acids: CASSQDGRLPQHF.

This clonotype has more than one count but fewer than ten. The V and J genes are TRBV3-1 and TRBJ1-2; unclear D gene. The germline V and J ends were trimmed by 2 bases and 8 bases, with 6 bases remaining between them. The CDR3 sequence is 11 residues long. Germline CDR1 and CDR2: LGHDT and YNNKEL (reference sequence). CDR3 sequence: CASSQSLGYTF. The CDR3 bases are TGTGCCAGCAGCCAATCTCTAGGCTACACCTTC.

As to this clonotype: Since a much larger clone is just one base distant, this may be a read error. The chain recombines TRBV6-5 with TRBJ2-1, with D uncertain. The tail of the sequence fits TRBJ2-7 better, so the J call may be wrong. This CDR3 comprises 15 residues. Germline CDR1 is MNHEY and CDR2 is SVGAGI. Here the CDR3 reads CASSPHQSSYNEQYF. The CDR3 coding sequence is TGTGCCAGCAGTCCCCACCAGAGCTCCTACAATGAGCAGTACTTC.

The V gene is TRBV28, the J gene TRBJ1-3; D is unresolved. The germline V gene encodes CDR1 MDHEN and CDR2 SYDVKM. This CDR3 is built from 14 residues. Trimming cost V 9 bases and J 5 bases, with 17 bases left between them. Here the CDR3 reads CARSPVTLRNTIYF. The CDR3 coding sequence is TGTGCCAGGAGTCCCGTGACCCTGAGAAACACCATATATTTT.

The CDR3 sequence is CASRPPGTTVNNEQFF. In DNA form, the CDR3 reads TGTGCCAGCAGGCCACCCGGGACAACGGTGAACAATGAGCAGTTCTTC. The V gene is TRBV7-2, the J gene TRBJ2-1; a weak D match, TRBD1 (6 bases). This CDR3 region has 16 residues. V was trimmed by 6 bases and J by 5 bases, leaving 20 bases between them. Germline V CDR1 and CDR2: SGHTA, FQGNSA.

The chain is built from TRBV2 and TRBJ1-1; D is unresolved. There are 15 residues in the CDR3. V dropped 2 bases and J dropped 1 base, with 11 bases sitting between them. Germline V gene data show CDR1 as SNHLY and CDR2 as FYNNEI. The CDR3 DNA sequence: TGTGCCAGCAGTGAAATAGGACCGAAGAACACTGAAGCTTTCTTT. It encodes CASSEIGPKNTEAFF. The variable domain in full, with the rest retrieved from reference TRBV2 and TRBJ1-1, is EPEVTQTPSHQVTQMGQEVILRCVPISNHLYFYWYRQILGQKVEFLVSFYNNEISEKSEIFDDQFSVERPDGSNFTLKIRSTKLEDSAMYFCASSEIGPKNTEAFFGQGTRLTVV.

The gene calls are TRBV15 and TRBJ2-5; no reliable D call. Trimming removed 0 bases at V and 4 bases at J, with 12 bases between. Germline V gene data show CDR1 as LNHNV and CDR2 as YYDKDF (reference sequence). This CDR3 contains 15 residues. CDR3 sequence reads: CATSRDVRVGETQYF. In DNA form, the CDR3 reads TGTGCCACCAGCAGAGATGTTAGGGTAGGAGAGACCCAGTACTTC.

The sample holds a few counts of this clonotype. V usage is TRBV5-1 and J usage is TRBJ2-5, with 9 positions matching TRBD1. This CDR3 contains 17 residues. Per germline, CDR1 SGHRS and CDR2 YFSETQ. With 0 bases clipped from V and 2 bases from J, the junction kept 8 bases outside the gene matches. CDR3 residues: CASSLGQGDPLQETQYF. In nucleotides, the CDR3 is TGCGCCAGCAGCTTGGGACAGGGGGATCCTCTACAAGAGACCCAGTACTTC.

At least ten counts were recorded for this clonotype. The CDR3: CASSFGQITDTQYF. DNA of the CDR3: TGTGCCAGCAGTTTTGGACAGATCACAGATACGCAGTATTTT. This chain uses TRBV2 with TRBJ2-3, with TRBD1 as a possible D gene (6 bases). V was clipped by 5 bases and J by 2 bases, with 11 bases between them. Germline V gene data show CDR1 as SNHLY and CDR2 as FYNNEI. CDR3 size: 14 residues.

This sequence joins TRBV10-3 and TRBJ1-2, with 7 bases lining up with TRBD1. This CDR3 is 14 amino acids long. CDR1 and CDR2 from the germline V gene are ENHRY and SYGVKD. V lost 2 bases and J lost 8; bases outside the gene matches: 8. The CDR3 loop reads CAISEPDRFIGYTF. The CDR3 DNA is TGTGCCATCAGTGAGCCGGACAGGTTTATCGGCTACACCTTC.

The CDR3 spells CASSDTGTVLNTEAFF. CDR3 in DNA: TGTGCCAGCAGTGATACCGGGACAGTTCTGAACACTGAAGCTTTCTTT. The gene calls are TRBV25-1 and TRBJ1-1, with 7 bases fitting TRBD1. Germline-derived CDR1 and CDR2 are MGHDK and SYGVNS. The CDR3 consists of 16 residues. After removal of 3 bases from V and 0 bases from J, the junction contained 7 bases not matched to a gene.

This CDR3 reads CASCKQGYTGELFF. CDR3 coding DNA: TGTGCCAGCTGTAAACAGGGGTACACCGGGGAGCTGTTTTTT. This chain joins TRBV12-3 or TRBV12-4 and TRBJ2-2; TRBD1 aligns across 7 bases. This CDR3 is built from 14 residues. The V segment lost 8 bases and the J segment 3 bases; nucleotides outside the gene matches: 6.

The rearrangement joins TRBV5-1 to TRBJ1-1; D unclear. Trimming pared 1 base from V and 0 bases from J, leaving 7 bases between. Germline V gene lookup returns CDR1 SGHRS and CDR2 YFSETQ. The CDR3 loop spans 14 amino acids. As DNA, the CDR3 is TGCGCCAGCAGCTTGCTAGAGATGAACACTGAAGCTTTCTTT. This sequence encodes CASSLLEMNTEAFF. The full variable domain, in which reference TRBV5-1 and TRBJ1-1 provide the parts outside the CDR3, is KAGVTQTPRYLIKTRGQQVTLSCSPISGHRSVSWYQQTPGQGLQFLFEYFSETQRNKGNFPGRFSGRQFSNSRSEMNVSTLELGDSALYLCASSLLEMNTEAFFGQGTRLTVV.

Only a few counts were recorded for this clonotype. V usage is TRBV5-1 and J usage is TRBJ2-7, with D hard to call. The ends were cut back, 8 bases at V and 0 bases at J, with 15 bases in the middle. Per germline, CDR1 SGHRS and CDR2 YFSETQ. CDR3 length: 14 residues. CDR3 in DNA: TGCGCCAGTAGCCCCGAGACTTACTCCTACGAGCAGTACTTC. Translated: CASSPETYSYEQYF.

The chain couples TRBV6-1 to TRBJ2-1; 11 bases align to TRBD2. Germline trimming cut 6 bases from V and 6 bases from J; bases unmatched to any gene: 7. There are 15 residues in the CDR3. Germline-derived CDR1 and CDR2 are MNHNS and SASEGT. CDR3 region: CASRVGLAGTNEQFF. The DNA for the CDR3 is TGTGCCAGCAGGGTAGGACTAGCGGGTACCAATGAGCAGTTCTTC.

The chain is built from TRBV7-3 and TRBJ2-3, with 7 bases fitting TRBD2. After removal of 4 bases from V and 3 bases from J, the junction contained 10 bases not matched to a gene. Germline lookup yields CDR1 SGHTA and CDR2 FQGTGA. This CDR3 has 16 residues. CDR3 nucleotide sequence: TGTGCCAGCAGCTCTAGACCGCGGGGGTTTACAGATACGCAGTATTTT. Translated: CASSSRPRGFTDTQYF.

This clonotype was observed at least ten times. The V gene is TRBV7-9, the J gene TRBJ1-2, with 7 bases fitting TRBD1. The CDR3 loop spans 14 amino acids. Germline lookup yields CDR1 SEHNR and CDR2 FQNEAQ (reference sequence). The V and J ends lost 4 bases and 8 bases, in that order; junction bases with no gene match: 10. CDR3 nucleotides: TGTGCCAGCAGCTCACCAGACAGGGATAAGGGCTACACCTTC. Its translation is CASSSPDRDKGYTF.

As to this clonotype: The junction departs from the called germline gene at one end, perhaps through a read error. The rearrangement uses TRBV6-1 and TRBJ2-3; TRBD2 might be the D (6 bases). The CDR3 runs 17 residues. Germline-derived CDR1 and CDR2 are MNHNS and SASEGT. The chain's CDR3 is CANSEWGDGQNTDTQYF. The CDR3 DNA reads as TGTGCCAACAGTGAATGGGGGGACGGGCAGAACACAGATACGCAGTATTTT.

The chain recombines TRBV7-3 with TRBJ2-5, with 7 bases identical to TRBD1. J was trimmed by 11 bases and V by 0 bases; bases with no gene match: 15. The CDR3 spans 16 residues. Per the germline V gene, CDR1 is SGHTA and CDR2 is FQGTGA. CDR3 residues: CASSLTATGSDNEQYF. The CDR3 DNA reads as TGTGCCAGCAGCTTAACCGCGACAGGGTCGGACAATGAGCAGTACTTC.

Points on this clonotype: The missing conserved phenylalanine or tryptophan at the end of this CDR3 makes a read error likely. V gene TRBV12-3 or TRBV12-4 combines with J gene TRBJ2-3; 8 positions agree with TRBD1. J lost 2 bases, V lost 4 bases, and 17 bases had no gene match. The length of the CDR3 is 19 residues. CDR3 nucleotide sequence: TGTGCCAGCAGTTCAATCGCGCCCGACAGGGGAATAGCCACAGATACGCAGTATTCT. It specifies CASSSIAPDRGIATDTQYS.

The CDR3 nucleotides read TGTGCCAGCTCACGAACGCCTAGCACAGATACGCAGTATTTT. Its translation is CASSRTPSTDTQYF. The chain recombines TRBV18 with TRBJ2-3, with D uncertain. Germline CDR1 and CDR2: KGHSH and LQKENI. This CDR3 spans 14 amino acids. The ends were cut back, 4 bases at V and 0 bases at J, with 8 bases in the middle. Full variable domain (remainder filled in from reference TRBV18 and TRBJ2-3): NAGVMQNPRHLVRRRGQEARLRCSPMKGHSHVYWYRQLPEEGLKFMVYLQKENIIDESGMPKERFSAEFPKEGPSILRIQQVVRGDSAAYFCASSRTPSTDTQYFGPGTRLTVL.

This chain uses TRBV12-3 or TRBV12-4 with TRBJ1-3; D ambiguous. The CDR3 has 13 residues. Trimming took 6 bases from V and 0 from J, leaving 6 bases between them. Written as DNA, the CDR3 is TGTGCCAGCAGAACCCTCTCTGGAAACACCATATATTTT. It encodes CASRTLSGNTIYF.

The sample holds a few counts of this clonotype. The chain is built from TRBV12-3 or TRBV12-4 and TRBJ2-1; a possible D gene is TRBD2 (5 bases). The CDR3 is 15 amino acids. Between the trimmed V and J ends, which lost 1 base and 6 bases, there was a span of 13 bases. The CDR3 here is CASSLGASRGNEQFF. CDR3 DNA: TGTGCCAGCAGTTTAGGGGCTAGCCGGGGCAATGAGCAGTTCTTC.

The rearrangement links TRBV29-1 to TRBJ1-6; D ambiguous. V was shortened by 6 bases and J by 9 bases, with 12 bases between the two germline ends. Germline loops: CDR1 SQVTM, CDR2 ANQGSEA. This CDR3 has 12 amino acids. The CDR3 sequence: CSVGSVGSPLHF. The CDR3 nucleotides read TGCAGCGTGGGGAGCGTCGGTTCACCCCTCCACTTT. Variable domain in full (rest from reference TRBV29-1 and TRBJ1-6): SAVISQKPSRDICQRGTSLTIQCQVDSQVTMMFWYRQQPGQSLTLIATANQGSEATYESGFVIDKFPISRPNLTFSTLTVSNMSPEDSSIYLCSVGSVGSPLHFGNGTRLTVT.

As DNA, the CDR3 is TGTGCCAGCAGCCTCTCGGCCGGCGGTTTGAACACTGAAGCTTTCTTT. It yields the protein CASSLSAGGLNTEAFF. The chain carries TRBV9 and TRBJ1-1; D unresolved. V lost 4 bases to trimming and J lost 0 bases, with 16 bases between them. The germline V gene has CDR1 SGDLS and CDR2 YYNGEE. This CDR3 contains 16 residues.